The 11 T cell receptor beta chains below all came from one sample that was sequenced in a study of cytomegalovirus exposure and HLA in healthy donors. Primers included in the PCR were 60 Vbeta and 13 Jbeta primers. Method: immunoSEQ multiplex PCR; TCRdb's copy keeps in-frame clones and lacks some. In the table there are under 200,000 clones, around 78% of which are singletons. Input material: PBMCs. The receptors here all came from a young woman in good health and CMV-seropositive.

This chain uses TRBV6-1 with TRBJ1-1, with TRBD1 matching 10 bases. The CDR3 extends over 15 amino acids. CDR1 and CDR2 from the germline V gene are MNHNS and SASEGT. V lost 6 bases to trimming and J lost 2 bases; unmatched junction nucleotides: 6. The CDR3 here is CASRVTGGRNTEAFF. In DNA, the CDR3 is TGTGCCAGCAGGGTGACAGGGGGCAGAAACACTGAAGCTTTCTTT.

V usage is TRBV29-1 and J usage is TRBJ1-1, with D maybe TRBD1 (5 bases). V lost 7 bases to trimming and J lost 3 bases, with 12 bases between them. Looked up from germline, CDR1 is SQVTM and CDR2 is ANQGSEA. This CDR3 spans 12 amino acids. CDR3 DNA sequence: TGCAGCGGACGGTGGGGGGACACTGAAGCTTTCTTT. As protein: CSGRWGDTEAFF.

This chain uses TRBV28 with TRBJ1-5; D call uncertain. The V end lost 5 bases, the J end lost 9 bases, and 11 bases lay between the germline ends. Germline V gene sequence: CDR1 MDHEN, CDR2 SYDVKM. The length of the CDR3 is 12 residues. The CDR3 reads CASSESGRPQHF. CDR3 sequence (DNA): TGTGCCAGCAGTGAGAGCGGCAGGCCCCAGCATTTT.

This clone was picked up a small number of times. The V gene is TRBV10-1, the J gene TRBJ2-3; unclear D gene. The germline gives CDR1 WNHNN, CDR2 SYGVQD (reference sequence). This CDR3 contains 14 residues. V was trimmed by 9 bases and J by 6 bases, leaving 19 bases between them. The DNA of the CDR3 is TGCGCCAGTTACCGGCCACCCCTCAGGGATACGCAGTATTTT. Protein sequence: CASYRPPLRDTQYF.

The chain has TRBV5-6 and TRBJ1-4; TRBD1 matches 7 bases. J gave up 5 bases and V 5 bases, and 15 bases lay outside the gene matches. The CDR3 is 17 residues long. CDR1 SGHDT and CDR2 YYEEEE come from the germline V gene. CDR3 nucleotides: TGTGCCAGCAGTCGTTCTCACTCGGGGACAGAAAATGAAAAACTGTTTTTT. This codes for CASSRSHSGTENEKLFF. The full variable domain, its missing parts supplied by reference TRBV5-6 and TRBJ1-4, is DAGVTQSPTHLIKTRGQQVTLRCSPKSGHDTVSWYQQALGQGPQFIFQYYEEEERQRGNFPDRFSGHQFPNYSSELNVNALLLGDSALYLCASSRSHSGTENEKLFFGSGTQLSVL.

This chain links TRBV5-1 with TRBJ1-1; TRBD1 matches 9 bases. Germline V gene sequence: CDR1 SGHRS, CDR2 YFSETQ. The junction had 9 bases not matched to a gene; V was cut back by 4 bases and J by 5 bases. The CDR3 is made up of 15 amino acids. As DNA, the CDR3 is TGCGCCAGCAGCGGTTGGACAGGGGTGGGTACTGAAGCTTTCTTT. It specifies CASSGWTGVGTEAFF.

This clone has just a few counts. The rearrangement joins TRBV29-1 to TRBJ2-5; the match to TRBD2 covers 7 bases. The CDR3 has 14 amino acids. Unmatched junction bases numbered 8, after V lost 7 bases and J lost 0 bases. In germline, CDR1 is SQVTM, CDR2 ANQGSEA. The CDR3 DNA follows: TGCAGCGCTCCTAAAGCGGGGCACCAAGAGACCCAGTACTTC. Amino acid sequence: CSAPKAGHQETQYF. Full variable domain (remainder filled in from reference TRBV29-1 and TRBJ2-5): SAVISQKPSRDICQRGTSLTIQCQVDSQVTMMFWYRQQPGQSLTLIATANQGSEATYESGFVIDKFPISRPNLTFSTLTVSNMSPEDSSIYLCSAPKAGHQETQYFGPGTRLLVL.

This rearrangement joins TRBV28 to TRBJ2-1, with 7 bases fitting TRBD1. V lost 7 bases and J lost 4; bases outside the gene matches: 4. This CDR3 has 13 residues. Germline loops: CDR1 MDHEN, CDR2 SYDVKM. CDR3 region: CASTGRGYNEQFF. In DNA, the CDR3 is TGTGCCAGCACAGGCAGGGGGTACAATGAGCAGTTCTTC. Drawing the rest from reference TRBV28 and TRBJ2-1, the complete variable domain is DVKVTQSSRYLVKRTGEKVFLECVQDMDHENMFWYRQDPGLGLRLIYFSYDVKMKEKGDIPEGYSVSREKKERFSLILESASTNQTSMYLCASTGRGYNEQFFGPGTRLTVL.

The CDR3 is CAWSRHPPVANYGYTF. The CDR3 bases are TGTGCCTGGAGCCGCCATCCCCCGGTAGCTAACTATGGCTACACCTTC. The V call is TRBV30, the J call TRBJ1-2, with D unclear. V gave up 3 bases and J gave up 0 bases, with 17 bases separating them. CDR1 and CDR2 from the germline V gene are GTSNPN and SVGIG (reference sequence). This CDR3 spans 16 amino acids.

This clone has more than one count but fewer than ten. The rearrangement links TRBV5-4 to TRBJ1-3; D is unresolved. The CDR3 runs 13 residues. Germline assignment: CDR1 SGHNT and CDR2 YYREEE (reference sequence). V gave up 0 bases and J gave up 3 bases, with 4 bases separating them. Here the CDR3 reads CASSLDIGNTIYF. As DNA, the CDR3 is TGTGCCAGCAGCTTGGATATTGGAAACACCATATATTTT.

The chain links TRBV7-9 to TRBJ1-1, with D unclear. The V gene's germline CDR1 is SEHNR and CDR2 FQNEAQ (reference sequence). Deletions cut 4 bases from V and 0 bases from J, with 6 bases between. The CDR3 sequence is 13 residues long. This chain's CDR3 is CASSSQLNTEAFF. CDR3 nucleotide sequence: TGTGCCAGCAGCTCTCAGTTGAACACTGAAGCTTTCTTT.